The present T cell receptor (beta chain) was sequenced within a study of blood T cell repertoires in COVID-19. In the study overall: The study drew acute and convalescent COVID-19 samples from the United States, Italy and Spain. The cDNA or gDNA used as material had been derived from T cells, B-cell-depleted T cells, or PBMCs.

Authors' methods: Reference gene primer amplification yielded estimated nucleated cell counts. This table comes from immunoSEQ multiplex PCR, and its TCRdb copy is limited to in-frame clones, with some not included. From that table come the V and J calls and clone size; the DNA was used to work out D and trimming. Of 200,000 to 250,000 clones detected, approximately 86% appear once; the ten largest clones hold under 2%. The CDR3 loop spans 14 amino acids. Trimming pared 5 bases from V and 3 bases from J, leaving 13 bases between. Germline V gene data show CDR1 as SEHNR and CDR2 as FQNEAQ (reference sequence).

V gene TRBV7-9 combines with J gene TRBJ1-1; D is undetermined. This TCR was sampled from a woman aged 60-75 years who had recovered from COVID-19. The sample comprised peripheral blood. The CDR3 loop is CASSIRGDYTEAFF. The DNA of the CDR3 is TGTGCCAGCAGCATCCGGGGAGATTACACTGAAGCTTTCTTT.